Here is one T cell receptor (beta chain) with its context. Antigen specificity is unknown. This specimen comes from a study of chemoradiotherapy in HPV16-positive cancers. General observations from the study: In HPV16-positive patients, HPV-responsive T-cell expansion tracked better recurrence-free survival. During treatment, candidate HPV-specific clones and E7-related motifs expanded in tumor.

Repeated repertoire sampling spanned the course of chemoradiotherapy. Method: immunoSEQ multiplex PCR; TCRdb's copy keeps in-frame clones and lacks some. Here the sample spans 15,000 to 20,000 clones, around nine tenths being singletons. The sample was blood, taken from a patient who underwent chemoradiotherapy. This receptor was identified in a human donor with HPV-associated anogenital cancer.

The CDR3 loop is CASSLTGLGADTQYF. CDR3 DNA sequence: TGTGCCAGCAGCCTAACCGGACTAGGAGCAGATACGCAGTATTTT. The gene calls are TRBV7-9 and TRBJ2-3, with TRBD2 identical over 7 bases. This CDR3 comprises 15 residues. V was pared by 5 bases and J by 4 bases, with 9 bases of the junction left unmatched. The V gene's germline CDR1 is SEHNR and CDR2 FQNEAQ (reference sequence). Based on the CDR3 plus reference TRBV7-9 and TRBJ2-3, the full variable domain is DTGVSQNPRHKITKRGQNVTFRCDPISEHNRLYWYRQTLGQGPEFLTYFQNEAQLEKSRLLSDRFSAERPKGSFSTLEIQRTEQGDSAMYLCASSLTGLGADTQYFGPGTRLTVL.